Described below is a single T cell receptor (beta chain) sequence and its context. Its antigen is not identified. The CDR3 consists of 15 residues. Germline CDR1 and CDR2: LGHNA and YSLEER. Trimming shortened V by 0 bases and J by 7 bases, and 15 bases separated the two germline ends. The data belong to a study of cytomegalovirus exposure and HLA in healthy donors. Study findings and constraints: Compared with the roughly 730-donor mean, an Asian-associated ancestry cluster reportedly had fewer N-insertions, according to a later analysis. Most of the CMV-associated TCR beta chains (in a later analysis) appeared to be HLA-restricted. It is likely that the observed cluster of highly shared sequence variants was a sequencing artifact. In a later analysis, TCR beta V- and J-gene trimming was associated with a missense DCLRE1C variant.

PCR amplification relied on 60 Vbeta primers (plus 13 Jbeta primers). Produced via immunoSEQ multiplex PCR; TCRdb's table is partial and in-frame only. The table lists approximately 40,000 clones, approximately 90% of them singletons. This receptor was taken from a middle-aged woman in good health and CMV-seropositive. The V and J genes are TRBV4-3 and TRBJ1-2; perhaps TRBD1 as D (6 bases). Material for sequencing was PBMCs. CDR3 nucleotides: TGCGCCAGCAGCCAAGAGCGGGGGGCGTGGGTTGGCTACACCTTC. It codes for CASSQERGAWVGYTF.